These T cell receptor beta chains were read from a single sample in a study of STAT5B mutations in CD4+ large granular lymphocyte leukemia. Sequenced by immunoSEQ multiplex PCR; TCRdb stores in-frame clones only, minus some. The sample lists around 34,000 clones; over 80% were seen once. Sequencing used CD4+ T cells from blood buffy coats. These receptors came from a human donor in good health. Each CDR3 is given with its conserved first and last residue. D genes are given only for firm matches. The size of a clone is reported for some rows only, either as once, few or many, or as a class for expanded clones.

cdr3_aa: CASRMHRTSSHYEQYF
j_call: TRBJ2-7
clone_size: NA
v_call: TRBV2
d_call: NA

cdr3_aa: CASSLDGINSNQPQHF
j_call: TRBJ1-5
clone_size: NA
v_call: TRBV27
d_call: NA

cdr3_aa: CASSVRGGRGPNSGYGYTF
j_call: TRBJ1-2
clone_size: NA
v_call: TRBV9
d_call: NA

cdr3_aa: CAWSAQGNTEAFF
j_call: TRBJ1-1
clone_size: NA
v_call: TRBV30
d_call: NA

cdr3_aa: CASSRQTNYGYTF
j_call: TRBJ1-2
clone_size: NA
v_call: TRBV28
d_call: NA

cdr3_aa: CASSLEGSAWGGTQYF
j_call: TRBJ2-3
clone_size: NA
v_call: TRBV13
d_call: NA

cdr3_aa: CASGPTGFAGELFF
j_call: TRBJ2-2
clone_size: NA
v_call: TRBV28
d_call: NA

cdr3_aa: CASSTGYEQYF
j_call: TRBJ2-7
clone_size: NA
v_call: TRBV30
d_call: NA

cdr3_aa: CASRWVGMNQPQHF
j_call: TRBJ1-5
clone_size: few
v_call: TRBV28
d_call: NA

cdr3_aa: CASSQDGTPYEQYF
j_call: TRBJ2-7
clone_size: few
v_call: TRBV4-2
d_call: NA

cdr3_aa: CASSNPGRHRPDTQYF
j_call: TRBJ2-3
clone_size: NA
v_call: TRBV19
d_call: NA

cdr3_aa: CASSPSGTNTGELFF
j_call: TRBJ2-2
clone_size: NA
v_call: TRBV10-1
d_call: TRBD2

cdr3_aa: CASSTSEETTQYF
j_call: TRBJ2-3
clone_size: NA
v_call: TRBV18
d_call: TRBD2

cdr3_aa: CASRGTPFQGTGELFF
j_call: TRBJ2-2
clone_size: NA
v_call: TRBV28
d_call: NA

cdr3_aa: CASSLSQGGRSYGYTF
j_call: TRBJ1-2
clone_size: few
v_call: TRBV14
d_call: NA

cdr3_aa: CASSYPGIAAGELFF
j_call: TRBJ2-2
clone_size: few
v_call: TRBV7-6
d_call: NA

cdr3_aa: CASSSLILERKETQYF
j_call: TRBJ2-5
clone_size: once
v_call: TRBV5-1
d_call: NA

cdr3_aa: CASSLLGPQETQYF
j_call: TRBJ2-5
clone_size: NA
v_call: TRBV7-9
d_call: NA

cdr3_aa: CASSSIGGEKLFF
j_call: TRBJ1-4
clone_size: NA
v_call: TRBV27
d_call: NA

cdr3_aa: CASSIDKKGNQPQHF
j_call: TRBJ1-5
clone_size: NA
v_call: TRBV19
d_call: NA

cdr3_aa: CATSRVRTWEQFF
j_call: TRBJ2-1
clone_size: NA
v_call: TRBV15
d_call: NA

cdr3_aa: CASSGQGYSNQPQHF
j_call: TRBJ1-5
clone_size: NA
v_call: TRBV7-8
d_call: TRBD1

cdr3_aa: CASSISGTLPYEQYF
j_call: TRBJ2-7
clone_size: few
v_call: TRBV19
d_call: NA

cdr3_aa: CATTTAPTYEQYF
j_call: TRBJ2-7
clone_size: few
v_call: TRBV6-1
d_call: NA

cdr3_aa: CAWSVLTVYEQYF
j_call: TRBJ2-7
clone_size: NA
v_call: TRBV30
d_call: NA

cdr3_aa: CASTLAGDPIYEQYF
j_call: TRBJ2-7
clone_size: NA
v_call: TRBV28
d_call: TRBD2

cdr3_aa: CASSAYRGNSQPQHF
j_call: TRBJ1-5
clone_size: NA
v_call: TRBV6-1
d_call: TRBD1

cdr3_aa: CSVEGGPGIGETQYF
j_call: TRBJ2-5
clone_size: few
v_call: TRBV29-1
d_call: NA

cdr3_aa: CASSFAGLGSYEQYF
j_call: TRBJ2-7
clone_size: NA
v_call: TRBV6-5
d_call: TRBD2

cdr3_aa: CASSSGKGLAGGPGELFF
j_call: TRBJ2-2
clone_size: NA
v_call: TRBV11-2
d_call: TRBD2

cdr3_aa: CASSPRRGRSEAFF
j_call: TRBJ1-1
clone_size: NA
v_call: TRBV19
d_call: NA

cdr3_aa: CAWSAQPGAGAFF
j_call: TRBJ1-1
clone_size: NA
v_call: TRBV30
d_call: NA

cdr3_aa: CASSSRVGLKDIRNEQFF
j_call: TRBJ2-1
clone_size: NA
v_call: TRBV11-2
d_call: NA

cdr3_aa: CASSLETVTSGNEQFF
j_call: TRBJ2-1
clone_size: once
v_call: TRBV5-1
d_call: NA

cdr3_aa: CASSLGLAGETQYF
j_call: TRBJ2-5
clone_size: once
v_call: TRBV7-3
d_call: TRBD2

cdr3_aa: CASSGEDGSPLHF
j_call: TRBJ1-6
clone_size: NA
v_call: TRBV2
d_call: NA

cdr3_aa: CASSFAGGTDTQYF
j_call: TRBJ2-3
clone_size: NA
v_call: TRBV5-1
d_call: TRBD2

cdr3_aa: CASLKGETEAFF
j_call: TRBJ1-1
clone_size: once
v_call: TRBV21-1
d_call: NA

cdr3_aa: CASSRGGNYGYTF
j_call: TRBJ1-2
clone_size: NA
v_call: TRBV19
d_call: NA

cdr3_aa: CASSPWTSGRAPNEQFF
j_call: TRBJ2-1
clone_size: few
v_call: TRBV5-1
d_call: TRBD2

cdr3_aa: CASKTAGGGSYEQYF
j_call: TRBJ2-7
clone_size: NA
v_call: TRBV28
d_call: NA

cdr3_aa: CASSPDPGLAGGTQYF
j_call: TRBJ2-5
clone_size: NA
v_call: TRBV5-1
d_call: TRBD2

cdr3_aa: CASSLEASGAYEQYF
j_call: TRBJ2-7
clone_size: NA
v_call: TRBV4-1
d_call: TRBD2

cdr3_aa: CASRSQSGRVYEQYF
j_call: TRBJ2-7
clone_size: once
v_call: TRBV5-1
d_call: TRBD2

cdr3_aa: CASSLARGREQYF
j_call: TRBJ2-7
clone_size: NA
v_call: TRBV5-8
d_call: NA

cdr3_aa: CASSHGGALSYNEQFF
j_call: TRBJ2-1
clone_size: NA
v_call: TRBV14
d_call: NA

cdr3_aa: CASSLAGTYEQYF
j_call: NA
clone_size: NA
v_call: TRBV5-1
d_call: NA

cdr3_aa: CAARTLTYEQYF
j_call: TRBJ2-7
clone_size: few
v_call: TRBV6-1
d_call: NA

cdr3_aa: CASSQDLSYEQYF
j_call: TRBJ2-7
clone_size: few
v_call: TRBV4-2
d_call: NA